This record looks at one T cell receptor beta chain sequence and its context. Only a few counts were recorded for this clone. Its antigen is unknown. No base-level quality is on record; no much larger clone is a single base apart. This sample was taken from a study of T cell changes during pregnancy in multiple sclerosis (dated by TCRdb to the late 2010s). At the level of the whole study: The study looked at changes in the T cell repertoire across pregnancy in women with multiple sclerosis.

Library generation was performed with the immunoSEQ multiplex PCR assay. TCRdb stores this immuneACCESS table with in-frame sequences only. Part of the clones is absent; in the studies checked, under half of the shortfall reflects unresolved V genes, and no reason is known for the rest. The sample table contains approximately 45,000 clones; only one count was recorded for approximately 89% of them. 2.5% to 3% of the sample lies in the top ten. The clonotype comes from a female donor with multiple sclerosis, enrolled in a pregnancy study. The sample consisted of CD8+ T cells from peripheral blood mononuclear cells, taken in the second trimester of pregnancy.

At the DNA level, the sequence is TGTGCCAGCAGTGACCAGCGGGGGGGACACACCGGGGAGCTGTTTTTT. Translated, it gives CASSDQRGGHTGELFF. The chain employs TRBV6-4 and TRBJ2-2; 10 bases in between match TRBD2. The germline V and J ends show losses of 2 bases and 3 bases respectively, and no gene match explains 3 bases of the junction. Looking up the germline V gene yields CDR1 MRHNA and CDR2 SNTAGT. Reading from cysteine to phenylalanine, the CDR3 counts 16 amino acids. Of all the DNA, just the CDR3 is kept, 48 bases in frame from base 1.